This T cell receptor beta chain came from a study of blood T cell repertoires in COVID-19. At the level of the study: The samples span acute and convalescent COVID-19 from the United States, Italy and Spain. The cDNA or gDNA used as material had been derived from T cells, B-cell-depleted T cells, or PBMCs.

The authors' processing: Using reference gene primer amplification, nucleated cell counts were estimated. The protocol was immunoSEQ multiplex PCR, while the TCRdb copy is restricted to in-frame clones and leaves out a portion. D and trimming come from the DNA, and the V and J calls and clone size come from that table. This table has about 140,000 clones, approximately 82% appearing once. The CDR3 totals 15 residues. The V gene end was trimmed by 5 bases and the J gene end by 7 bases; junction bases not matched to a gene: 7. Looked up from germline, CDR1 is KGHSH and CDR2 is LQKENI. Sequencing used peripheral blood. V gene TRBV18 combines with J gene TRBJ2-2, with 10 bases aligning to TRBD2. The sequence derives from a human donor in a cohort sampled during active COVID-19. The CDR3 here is CASSVTSGTFGELFF. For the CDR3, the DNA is TGTGCCAGCTCAGTCACTAGCGGGACGTTCGGGGAGCTGTTTTTT.